Below, 29 T cell receptor beta chains from the same sample are listed, as sequenced in a study of blood T cell repertoires in COVID-19. Method: immunoSEQ multiplex PCR; TCRdb's copy keeps in-frame clones and lacks some. The table lists around 300,000 clones, around 90% of them singletons. Sequences were obtained from PBMCs or T cells enriched from blood (not recorded which). These receptors were collected from a woman aged 40 to 50 who had recovered from COVID-19.

The CDR3 DNA follows: TGCAGAGCGGGAGGGCAAGAGACCCAGTACTTC. It yields the protein CRAGGQETQYF. The V gene is TRBV20-1, the J gene TRBJ2-5; TRBD2 agrees at 10 bases. CDR1 and CDR2 from the germline V gene are DFQATT and SNEGSKA (reference sequence). The CDR3 is made up of 11 amino acids.

The chain has TRBV19 and TRBJ1-2; D call uncertain. The germline V gene encodes CDR1 LNHDA and CDR2 SQIVND (reference sequence). The CDR3 extends over 11 amino acids. Trimming removed 6 bases from V and 4 bases from J, with 6 bases in between. CDR3 in amino acids: CASRSFYGYTF. The CDR3 nucleotides are TGTGCCAGTAGAAGCTTCTATGGCTACACCTTC.

V is TRBV5-6 and J is TRBJ1-5; TRBD1 matches at 7 bases. Germline values: CDR1 SGHDT, CDR2 YYEEEE. Trimming cost V 4 bases and J 0 bases; bases outside gene matches: 16. The CDR3 is 19 residues long. The CDR3 DNA sequence: TGTGCCAGCAGCGAATACCGACAGGGACTGACCTATAGCAATCAGCCCCAGCATTTT. Amino acids: CASSEYRQGLTYSNQPQHF. The full variable domain, its missing parts supplied by reference TRBV5-6 and TRBJ1-5, is DAGVTQSPTHLIKTRGQQVTLRCSPKSGHDTVSWYQQALGQGPQFIFQYYEEEERQRGNFPDRFSGHQFPNYSSELNVNALLLGDSALYLCASSEYRQGLTYSNQPQHFGDGTRLSIL.

The chain has TRBV6-6 and TRBJ2-3; TRBD1 matches 7 bases. J lost 0 bases, V lost 3 bases, and 3 bases had no gene match. Germline CDR1 and CDR2: MNHNY and SVGAGI (reference sequence). The CDR3 length is 15 residues. The CDR3 spells CASSYTGQSTDTQYF. Written as DNA, the CDR3 is TGTGCCAGCAGTTATACGGGACAGAGCACAGATACGCAGTATTTT.

The rearrangement joins TRBV27 to TRBJ1-5; 8 bases agree with TRBD1. CDR1 is MNHEY and CDR2 is SMNVEV in the germline V gene (reference sequence). With 3 bases clipped from V and 3 bases from J, the junction kept 7 bases outside the gene matches. The length of the CDR3 is 16 residues. CDR3 loop: CASSFLPGGFNQPQHF. The DNA of the CDR3 is TGTGCCAGCAGTTTCTTGCCAGGGGGCTTCAATCAGCCCCAGCATTTT.

In nucleotides, the CDR3 is TGTGCCAGCAGGCGGGACAGGGGGCTGTCAGGAGAAAAACTGTTTTTT. Amino acid sequence: CASRRDRGLSGEKLFF. V gene TRBV2 combines with J gene TRBJ1-4, with 12 bases aligning to TRBD1. The germline CDR1 and CDR2 sequences are SNHLY and FYNNEI. The CDR3 is 16 residues long. The V and J ends lost 6 bases and 8 bases, in that order; junction bases with no gene match: 10. The entire variable domain, with the rest obtained from reference TRBV2 and TRBJ1-4, is as follows: EPEVTQTPSHQVTQMGQEVILRCVPISNHLYFYWYRQILGQKVEFLVSFYNNEISEKSEIFDDQFSVERPDGSNFTLKIRSTKLEDSAMYFCASRRDRGLSGEKLFFGSGTQLSVL.

The table lists this clone with a count of one. The rearrangement uses TRBV7-9 and TRBJ1-2, with 7 bases lining up with TRBD1. The CDR3 loop spans 14 amino acids. Germline CDR1 reads SEHNR; CDR2 reads FQNEAQ (reference sequence). J lost 7 bases, V lost 1 base, and 6 bases had no gene match. CDR3 in amino acids: CASSLGDRVGGYTF. As DNA, the CDR3 is TGTGCCAGCAGCTTAGGCGACAGGGTGGGTGGCTACACCTTC.

This chain links TRBV18 with TRBJ2-3; 9 bases line up with TRBD2. The J segment lost 2 bases and the V segment lost 2 bases, leaving 14 bases of the junction unmatched. This CDR3 is 19 amino acids long. Germline loops: CDR1 KGHSH, CDR2 LQKENI. The DNA of the CDR3 is TGTGCCAGCTCACCATTCTCTGCGGGGGGGCCCGGAATCACAGATACGCAGTATTTT. Translating gives CASSPFSAGGPGITDTQYF. Using reference TRBV18 and TRBJ2-3 for the parts outside the CDR3, the full variable domain is NAGVMQNPRHLVRRRGQEARLRCSPMKGHSHVYWYRQLPEEGLKFMVYLQKENIIDESGMPKERFSAEFPKEGPSILRIQQVVRGDSAAYFCASSPFSAGGPGITDTQYFGPGTRLTVL.

The genes are TRBV5-6 and TRBJ1-2; D is ambiguous. Germline values: CDR1 SGHDT, CDR2 YYEEEE. CDR3 size: 15 residues. V was cut by 0 bases and J by 3 bases, with 12 bases left in between. CDR3 in DNA: TGTGCCAGCAGCTTGGTTGGTCTCGGGGACTATGGCTACACCTTC. Its protein is CASSLVGLGDYGYTF.

This rearrangement joins TRBV27 to TRBJ1-6; D is ambiguous. Deletions cut 2 bases from V and 8 bases from J, with 16 bases between. Germline CDR1 MNHEY, CDR2 SMNVEV (reference sequence). The CDR3 sequence is 16 residues long. The chain's CDR3 is CASSLSPTPGYSPLHF. CDR3 in DNA: TGTGCCAGCAGTTTAAGCCCGACCCCAGGCTATTCACCCCTCCACTTT.

The rearrangement links TRBV5-4 to TRBJ1-4; possible D gene TRBD1, 5 bases. Per the germline V gene, CDR1 is SGHNT and CDR2 is YYREEE (reference sequence). The CDR3 runs to 16 residues. V was shortened by 0 bases and J by 8 bases, with 17 bases between the two germline ends. The CDR3 is CASSLASQGRGEKLFF. The CDR3 DNA reads TGTGCCAGCAGCTTGGCCTCGCAGGGTAGGGGAGAAAAACTGTTTTTT.

The chain employs TRBV5-1 and TRBJ2-2; 7 bases agree with TRBD1. V was pared by 7 bases and J by 5 bases, with 8 bases of the junction left unmatched. Germline V lookup: CDR1 SGHRS, CDR2 YFSETQ. The CDR3 consists of 14 residues. The chain's CDR3 is CASYPNRGTGELFF. Here the CDR3 DNA reads TGCGCCAGCTACCCGAACAGGGGTACCGGGGAGCTGTTTTTT.

V and J are TRBV2 and TRBJ1-2; TRBD1 matches at 7 bases. J was trimmed by 0 bases and V by 6 bases; bases with no gene match: 4. CDR1 is SNHLY, CDR2 FYNNEI, per germline. The CDR3 consists of 14 residues. The CDR3 loop is CASSLQGSNYGYTF. CDR3 bases: TGTGCCAGCAGCCTACAGGGGTCTAACTATGGCTACACCTTC. Looking up the rest from reference TRBV2 and TRBJ1-2 gives the full variable domain: EPEVTQTPSHQVTQMGQEVILRCVPISNHLYFYWYRQILGQKVEFLVSFYNNEISEKSEIFDDQFSVERPDGSNFTLKIRSTKLEDSAMYFCASSLQGSNYGYTFGSGTRLTVV.

V and J are TRBV9 and TRBJ1-2; D remains unclear. Germline V gives CDR1 SGDLS, CDR2 YYNGEE. Trimming left V 0 bases short and J 2 bases short, with 8 bases between. There are 14 residues in the CDR3. This chain's CDR3 is CASSVDVGNYGYTF. The CDR3 bases are TGTGCCAGCAGCGTAGACGTGGGCAACTATGGCTACACCTTC.

CDR3 DNA: TGTGCCAGCCCTTCTGACTCAAAAGAGACCCAGTACTTC. Protein product: CASPSDSKETQYF. The chain carries TRBV6-5 and TRBJ2-5; D is unclear. In germline, CDR1 is MNHEY, CDR2 SVGAGI. The CDR3 is made up of 13 amino acids. V lost 8 bases and J lost 3, with 13 bases in between.

This chain links TRBV18 with TRBJ1-4, with 10 bases fitting TRBD1. The J segment lost 11 bases and the V segment lost 5 bases, leaving 8 bases of the junction unmatched. The CDR3 extends over 14 amino acids. The germline V gene encodes CDR1 KGHSH and CDR2 LQKENI. CDR3: CASSSGTGEDKLFF. CDR3 bases: TGTGCCAGCTCATCCGGGACAGGGGAGGATAAACTGTTTTTT.

This chain links TRBV2 with TRBJ1-1; no clear D. CDR1 is SNHLY and CDR2 is FYNNEI in the germline V gene. The V end was cut by 4 bases, the J end by 6 bases, with 9 bases between. This CDR3 has 12 residues. The CDR3 region has the DNA TGTGCCAGCAGTGCCTCCGAGGCTGAAGCTTTCTTT. Encoded protein: CASSASEAEAFF.

The chain uses TRBV6-5 and TRBJ2-1, with 8 bases matching TRBD1. CDR3 length: 14 amino acids. Germline V gene sequence: CDR1 MNHEY, CDR2 SVGAGI. Unmatched junction bases numbered 8, after V lost 7 bases and J lost 6 bases. CDR3 bases: TGTGCCAGCATCCCAGGGGGCGCGGGCAATGAGCAGTTCTTC. It encodes CASIPGGAGNEQFF.

The rearrangement links TRBV5-4 to TRBJ2-3, with TRBD2 matching over 7 bases. In germline, CDR1 is SGHNT, CDR2 YYREEE (reference sequence). V dropped 4 bases and J dropped 3; count of bases not matched to a gene: 11. The CDR3 runs to 16 residues. The CDR3 coding sequence is TGTGCCAGCAGCGGCGGGACTACCCATGCTACAGATACGCAGTATTTT. It is translated as CASSGGTTHATDTQYF.

The V call is TRBV27, the J call TRBJ2-7; 9 positions match TRBD1. CDR1 MNHEY and CDR2 SMNVEV come from the germline V gene (reference sequence). CDR3 length equals 12 residues. After removal of 2 bases from V and 8 bases from J, the junction contained 1 base not matched to a gene. CDR3 in amino acids: CASSLTGGKQYF. The CDR3 DNA reads TGTGCCAGCAGTTTAACAGGGGGCAAGCAGTACTTC.

The chain uses TRBV4-1 and TRBJ1-4, with 7 nucleotides matching TRBD1. The germline CDR1 and CDR2 sequences are MGHRA and YSYEKL. After removal of 0 bases from V and 4 bases from J, the junction contained 2 bases not matched to a gene. This CDR3 is built from 15 residues. CDR3 DNA: TGCGCCAGCAGCCAAGATGGGACAGTTAATGAAAAACTGTTTTTT. As protein: CASSQDGTVNEKLFF.

V gene TRBV25-1 combines with J gene TRBJ1-2; 10 bases agree with TRBD1. From germline, CDR1 is MGHDK and CDR2 SYGVNS. Trimming took 10 bases from V and 7 from J; bases not matched to a gene: 24. This CDR3 region has 18 residues. In DNA form, the CDR3 reads TGTGCCATTCCTAAAGACCGCCGGGACAGGGGAACCTGTCGTGGCTACACCTTC. Protein sequence: CAIPKDRRDRGTCRGYTF.

This clone was seen a single time. V is TRBV5-6 and J is TRBJ2-7; a possible D gene is TRBD1 (6 bases). V lost 0 bases to trimming and J lost 3 bases, with 10 bases between them. CDR3 size: 14 residues. The germline CDR1 and CDR2 sequences are SGHDT and YYEEEE. The CDR3 bases are TGTGCCAGCAGCTTGGTGACAGGTAACTACGAGCAGTACTTC. Amino acid sequence: CASSLVTGNYEQYF.

This sequence joins TRBV5-1 and TRBJ1-4, with D hard to call. CDR1 is SGHRS and CDR2 is YFSETQ in the germline V gene. Trimming pared 5 bases from V and 7 bases from J, leaving 18 bases between. The CDR3 covers 15 residues. The DNA of the CDR3 is TGCGCCAGCAGTCTGACCGGGTCGCGGGGTGAAAAACTGTTTTTT. Amino acids: CASSLTGSRGEKLFF.

CDR3 amino acids: CASSSQAPQVNNQPQHF. The CDR3 DNA reads TGTGCCAGCAGCTCTCAGGCCCCACAGGTCAACAATCAGCCCCAGCATTTT. The chain is built from TRBV11-2 and TRBJ1-5, with a tentative D call TRBD1 (5 bases). The CDR3 runs 17 residues. CDR1 and CDR2 from the germline V gene are SGHAT and FQNNGV. Trimming stripped 4 bases from V and 3 bases from J, with 19 bases between.

The CDR3 is CASSIGPTGEQFF. CDR3 coding DNA: TGTGCCAGTAGTATAGGGCCGACAGGCGAGCAGTTCTTC. The rearrangement uses TRBV19 and TRBJ2-1; TRBD1 is a possible D gene (6 bases). The CDR3 loop spans 13 amino acids. Germline CDR1 is LNHDA and CDR2 is SQIVND (reference sequence). Trimming took 1 base from V and 10 from J, leaving 11 bases between them.

This chain connects TRBV7-6 to TRBJ2-3, with unresolved D. V was trimmed by 6 bases and J by 3 bases, leaving 16 bases between them. The germline gives CDR1 SGHVS, CDR2 FNYEAQ. CDR3 length equals 15 residues. The CDR3 spells CASSRTDGYTDTQYF. CDR3 sequence (DNA): TGTGCCAGCAGTCGTACTGACGGGTATACAGATACGCAGTATTTT.

V gene TRBV5-1 combines with J gene TRBJ2-7, with a tentative D call TRBD1 (6 bases). The CDR3 covers 15 residues. V lost 5 bases and J lost 2, with 17 bases in between. CDR1 is SGHRS and CDR2 is YFSETQ in the germline V gene. The CDR3 coding sequence is TGCGCCAGCAGTTTTGGGGCAGGGGCGACCTACGAGCAGTACTTC. Encoded protein: CASSFGAGATYEQYF.

The gene calls are TRBV7-3 and TRBJ1-2; no clear D. Deletions cut 1 base from V and 4 bases from J, with 16 bases between. Germline values: CDR1 SGHTA, CDR2 FQGTGA. The CDR3 consists of 16 residues. The CDR3 DNA follows: TGTGCCAGCAGCTTAAATTCCCCTGGCCTTCTCTATGGCTACACCTTC. Translating gives CASSLNSPGLLYGYTF.